The following is a TCR beta chain sequence with its context. V dropped 7 bases and J dropped 3; count of bases not matched to a gene: 2. This CDR3 has 14 residues. CDR1 is KGHDR, CDR2 SFDVKD, per germline. The record originates from a study of blood T cell repertoires in COVID-19. The table came from immunoSEQ multiplex PCR; TCRdb's copy has only in-frame clones and leaves some out. Of roughly 130,000 clones in the sample, about 85% were seen once. Sample: peripheral blood. This receptor was identified in a man in his 70s with acute or convalescent COVID-19. This chain connects TRBV24-1 to TRBJ2-2; TRBD1 matches 9 bases. CDR3 nucleotides: TGTGCCACCAGCCGGACAGGGGACACCGGGGAGCTGTTTTTT. This codes for CATSRTGDTGELFF.